This T cell receptor beta chain emerged from a study of T cells after yellow fever vaccination. Overall study results and limits: Secondary responses were weaker yet peaked faster, day 5 versus 15.

The CDR3 extends over 14 amino acids. Germline assignment: CDR1 SQVTM and CDR2 ANQGSEA. V lost 7 bases to trimming and J lost 0 bases; unmatched junction nucleotides: 6. 5'RACE template switching produced TCR cDNA carrying a universal primer site and UMIs. TCRdb itself ran the 5' RACE reads through MiXCR, one entry per CDR3 protein. Of under 550,000 distinct CDR3 sequences detected, roughly a fifth appear once; the ten largest clones hold about a sixth. Regarding this clonotype: What it binds is not known.

This TCR was sampled from a young man who received the YFV17D yellow fever vaccine. The chain recombines TRBV29-1 with TRBJ2-5; 9 bases map to TRBD2. Here the sequenced sample was PBMCs, taken about 21 days after the first yellow fever vaccination. The CDR3 DNA reads TGCAGCGGGGTAGCGGGGGCATACCAAGAGACCCAGTACTTC. Translating gives CSGVAGAYQETQYF.